The rows below give T cell receptor beta chains drawn from one sample of a study of blood T cells in healthy people across ages. TCRdb itself ran the 5' RACE reads through MiXCR, one entry per CDR3 protein. This table has about 1.8 million distinct CDR3 sequences, 49% appearing once. Sequenced input: blood. These receptor sequences come from a woman aged 40 to 49 in good health. Each CDR3 is given with its conserved first and last residue. Each record gives: V gene, J gene, CDR3 protein.

TRBV7-2,TRBJ2-5,CASSPTRTQETQYF
TRBV27,TRBJ2-7,CATGTYEQYF
TRBV20-1,TRBJ1-2,CSAPSGQGPKDGYTF
TRBV4-3,TRBJ2-1,CASSQVEEGLRNEQFF
TRBV4-1,TRBJ2-3,CASSQGVRSLISSGHPDTQYF
TRBV12-3/TRBV12-4,TRBJ2-7,CASSLPPLPRQSSYEQYF
TRBV9,TRBJ1-5,CASSVDGGPQPQHF
TRBV28,TRBJ1-5,CASSPDRAPNQPQHF
TRBV15,TRBJ2-4,CATSRALAGMDNIQYF
TRBV11-2,TRBJ2-3,CASSLGPIYTDTQYF
TRBV28,NA,CACSLLGTGPGDEQYF
TRBV27,TRBJ2-1,CASSLRGLGDEQFF
TRBV6-1,NA,CASSETGLAGGETQYF
TRBV28,TRBJ1-4,CASSPIQGAGGEKLFF
TRBV15,TRBJ2-7,CATSFRRRSEQYF
TRBV6-1,TRBJ2-7,CASSVGQALSYEQYF
TRBV7-2,TRBJ2-6,CASSSPRTGANVLTF
TRBV15,TRBJ2-5,CATSRTGTRGETQYF
TRBV6-2/TRBV6-3,TRBJ2-7,CASSYPDTPNYEQYF
TRBV29-1,TRBJ2-4,CSVELAGLPRNIQYF
TRBV7-2,TRBJ1-4,CASSWTGGREKLFF
TRBV2,TRBJ2-5,CACVAGGSETQYF
TRBV12-3/TRBV12-4,TRBJ1-6,CASSRQNPFDSPLHF
TRBV5-1,TRBJ2-7,CASSLDQGAREQYF
TRBV3-1,NA,CASSQLAGEYNEQYF
TRBV5-6,TRBJ2-5,CASSSIWETQYF
TRBV15,TRBJ1-6,CATKIRRQGYNSPLHF
TRBV7-6,TRBJ2-3,CASSFATGEVTDTQYF